The present T cell receptor (beta chain) was sequenced within a study of blood T cell repertoires in COVID-19. As to this clone: This same CDR3 is encoded by further DNA sequences in the sample.

With V trimmed by 1 base and J by 3 bases, 2 bases remained unmatched. The CDR3 runs 14 residues. Germline CDR1 MNHNS, CDR2 SASEGT. In the study's own analysis: Estimation of nucleated cell counts was performed using reference gene primer amplification. The table came from immunoSEQ multiplex PCR; TCRdb's copy has only in-frame clones and leaves some out. The V and J calls and the clone size are those of that table, but D and trimming were determined from the DNA. The table lists approximately 100,000 clones, 75% to 85% of them singletons. The chain links TRBV6-1 to TRBJ1-1, with TRBD1 matching 7 bases. This TCR came from a woman aged 80 or older with active or convalescent COVID-19. The sequencing input was peripheral blood. The CDR3 reads CASSEDRGDTEAFF. In DNA form, the CDR3 reads TGTGCCAGCAGTGAAGACAGGGGAGACACTGAAGCTTTCTTT.